This T cell receptor (beta chain) was identified in a study of blood T cell repertoires in COVID-19. Study information: COVID-19 samples from acute and convalescent phases originated in the United States, Italy and Spain. T cells, B-cell-depleted T cells, or PBMCs provided the cDNA or gDNA that served as material.

The CDR3 spans 15 residues. The trim removed 8 bases at V and 2 bases at J, leaving 11 bases unmatched. CDR1 and CDR2 from the germline V gene are MNHEY and SMNVEV (reference sequence). TCRdb's table, derived via immunoSEQ multiplex PCR, lists solely in-frame clones and lacks some. Of 95,000 to 150,000 clones in the sample, around 87% were seen once. This receptor was obtained from a woman between 70 and 85 years old with acute or convalescent COVID-19. The sequencing input was peripheral blood. The chain recombines TRBV27 with TRBJ1-2; 7 nucleotides align to TRBD1. In DNA form, the CDR3 reads TGTGCCAGCGCTTTCCGGGACAGCCGGAACTATGGCTACACCTTC. This sequence encodes CASAFRDSRNYGYTF.